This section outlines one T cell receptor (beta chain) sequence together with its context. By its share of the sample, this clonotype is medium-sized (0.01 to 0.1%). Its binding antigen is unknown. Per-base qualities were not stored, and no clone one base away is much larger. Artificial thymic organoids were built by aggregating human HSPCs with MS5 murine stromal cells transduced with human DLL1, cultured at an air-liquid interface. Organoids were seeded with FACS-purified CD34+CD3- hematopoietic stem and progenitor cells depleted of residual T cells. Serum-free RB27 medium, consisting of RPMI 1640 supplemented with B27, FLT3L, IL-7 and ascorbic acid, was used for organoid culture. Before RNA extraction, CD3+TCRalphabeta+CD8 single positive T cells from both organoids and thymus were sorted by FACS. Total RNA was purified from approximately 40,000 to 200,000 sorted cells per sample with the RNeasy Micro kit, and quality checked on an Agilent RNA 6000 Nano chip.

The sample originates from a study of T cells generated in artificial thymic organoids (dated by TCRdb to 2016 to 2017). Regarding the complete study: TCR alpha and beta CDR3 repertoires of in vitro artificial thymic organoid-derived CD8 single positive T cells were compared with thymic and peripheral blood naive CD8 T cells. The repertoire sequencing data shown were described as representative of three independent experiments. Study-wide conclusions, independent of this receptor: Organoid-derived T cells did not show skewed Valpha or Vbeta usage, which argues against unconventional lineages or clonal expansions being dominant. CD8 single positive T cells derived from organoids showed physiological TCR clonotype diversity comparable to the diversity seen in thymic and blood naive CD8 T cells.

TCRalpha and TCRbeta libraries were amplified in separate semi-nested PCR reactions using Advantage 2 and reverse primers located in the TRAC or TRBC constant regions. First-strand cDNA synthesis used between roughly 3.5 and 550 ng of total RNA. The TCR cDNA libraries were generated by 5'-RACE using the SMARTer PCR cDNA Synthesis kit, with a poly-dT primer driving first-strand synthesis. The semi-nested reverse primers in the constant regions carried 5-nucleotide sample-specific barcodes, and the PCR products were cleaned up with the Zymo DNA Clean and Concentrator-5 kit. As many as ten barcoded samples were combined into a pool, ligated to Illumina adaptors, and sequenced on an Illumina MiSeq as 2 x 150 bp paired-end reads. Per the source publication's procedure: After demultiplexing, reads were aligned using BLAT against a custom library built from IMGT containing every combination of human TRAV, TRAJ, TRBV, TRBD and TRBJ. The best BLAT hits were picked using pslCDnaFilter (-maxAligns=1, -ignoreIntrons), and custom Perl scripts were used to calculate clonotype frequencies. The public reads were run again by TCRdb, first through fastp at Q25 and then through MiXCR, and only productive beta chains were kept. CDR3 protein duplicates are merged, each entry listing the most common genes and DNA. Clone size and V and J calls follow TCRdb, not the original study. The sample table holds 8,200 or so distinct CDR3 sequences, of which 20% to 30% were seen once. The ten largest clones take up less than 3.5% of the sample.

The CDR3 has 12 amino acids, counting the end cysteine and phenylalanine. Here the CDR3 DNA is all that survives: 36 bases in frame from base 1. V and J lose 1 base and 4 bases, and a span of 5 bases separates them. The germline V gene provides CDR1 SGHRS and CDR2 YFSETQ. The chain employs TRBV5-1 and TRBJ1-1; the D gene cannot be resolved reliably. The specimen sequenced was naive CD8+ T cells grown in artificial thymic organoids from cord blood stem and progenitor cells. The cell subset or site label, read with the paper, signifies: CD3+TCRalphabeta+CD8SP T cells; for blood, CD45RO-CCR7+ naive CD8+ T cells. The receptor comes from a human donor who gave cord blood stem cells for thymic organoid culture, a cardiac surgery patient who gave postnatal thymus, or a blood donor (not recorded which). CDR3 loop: CASSLSSTEAFF. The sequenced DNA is TGCGCCAGCAGCTTGAGTAGCACTGAAGCTTTCTTT.